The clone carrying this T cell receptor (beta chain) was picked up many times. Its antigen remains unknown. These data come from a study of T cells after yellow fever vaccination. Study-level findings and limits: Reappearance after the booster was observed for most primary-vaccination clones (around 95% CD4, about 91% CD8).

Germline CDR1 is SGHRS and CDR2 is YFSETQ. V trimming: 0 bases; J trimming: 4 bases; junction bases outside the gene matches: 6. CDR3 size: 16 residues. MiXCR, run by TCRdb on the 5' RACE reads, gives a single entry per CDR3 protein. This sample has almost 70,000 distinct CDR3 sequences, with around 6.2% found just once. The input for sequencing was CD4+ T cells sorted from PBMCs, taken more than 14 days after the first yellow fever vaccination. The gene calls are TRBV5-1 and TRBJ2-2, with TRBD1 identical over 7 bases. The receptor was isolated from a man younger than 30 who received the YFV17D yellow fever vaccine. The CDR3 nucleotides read TGCGCCAGCAGCTTGGGACAGGGTCGTGGCACCGGGGAGCTGTTTTTT. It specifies CASSLGQGRGTGELFF.